The TCR beta chain described here comes from a study of blood T cells in healthy people across ages. V lost 6 bases, J lost 0 bases, and 12 bases lay in between. The CDR3 spans 15 residues. Germline CDR1 DFQATT, CDR2 SNEGSKA (reference sequence). A second roughly 7 to 12 cycle PCR used barcoded and J-beta primers. TCRdb independently ran MiXCR on the 5' RACE reads; one entry per CDR3 protein. This sample has hundreds of thousands of distinct CDR3 sequences, with under 65% found just once. This clonotype was sampled from a man aged 55 to 69 in good health. This chain uses TRBV20-1 with TRBJ2-6; D ambiguous. The sample comprised blood. The CDR3 region is CSASGRSSGANVLTF. CDR3 DNA: TGCAGTGCCTCCGGACGGAGCTCTGGGGCCAACGTCCTGACTTTC.